This TCR beta chain stems from a study of monozygotic twins with inflammatory bowel disease. Amplification of TCRalpha and TCRbeta cDNA involved two nested PCRs that ran for about 16 and 10 cycles. TCRdb reprocessed the 5' RACE reads and keeps a single row for each CDR3 protein, giving no DNA. This sample carries around 210,000 distinct CDR3 sequences, with less than 9% going to the ten biggest clones. CDR1 SGHRS and CDR2 YFSETQ come from the germline V gene. This CDR3 contains 18 residues. In regard to this clonotype: The antigen is unknown.

Study observations and caveats: It was in IBD patients that TCRbeta diversity (inverse Simpson) was lower than in healthy co-twins.

Sequenced material: blood. This sequence was found in a human donor with ulcerative colitis or Crohn's disease, or a healthy co-twin of an affected twin (not recorded which). The genes are TRBV5-1 and TRBJ2-7; TCRdb selects TRBD1, and the lack of DNA leaves this call unchecked. The chain's CDR3 is CASSLGGTGGGGVNEQYF.